This T cell receptor beta chain was profiled in a study of cytomegalovirus exposure and HLA in healthy donors. With 60 Vbeta and 13 Jbeta primers, the PCR was carried out. Assay used: immunoSEQ multiplex PCR; TCRdb lists only in-frame clones, some missing. Of fewer than 200,000 clones listed, roughly 80% were seen once; the top ten hold roughly 1.6%. Study observations and caveats: TCR beta V- and J-gene trimming, according to a later analysis, was linked to a missense DCLRE1C variant. Most of the TCR beta V segments (in an earlier analysis) were productive either about 87% or about 30% of the time.

Trimming cost V 3 bases and J 8 bases, with 16 bases left between them. This CDR3 spans 14 amino acids. From germline, CDR1 is GTSNPN and CDR2 SVGIG (reference sequence). Remarks on this clone: Its antigen remains unknown.

The TCR originated in a woman under 30 in good health and CMV-seronegative. The source material was PBMCs. The chain uses TRBV30 and TRBJ1-4; D remains ambiguous. For the CDR3, the DNA is TGTGCCTGGAGGAGACTCACGGAGCGGGAAAAACTGTTTTTT. Translation gives CAWRRLTEREKLFF.